This TCR beta chain was sequenced in a study of T-cell reconstitution after alpha-beta-depleted transplantation in children. The study's findings and limits: About two months after transplant, alpha-beta T cells reportedly came from several hundred expanded graft clones. Some patients owed their high day-60 TCRbeta diversity to surviving recipient T cells and thymic progenitors.

CDR1 and CDR2 (germline): LGHNA, YNFKEQ. Trimming cost V 3 bases and J 4 bases, with 16 bases left between them. This CDR3 is 16 amino acids long. With regard to this clonotype: The antigen remains unidentified.

Preparation of the TCRbeta library was carried out with unique molecular identifiers. TCRdb re-derived calls from the PCR reads in MiXCR, one entry per CDR3 protein. Here the sample spans about 980,000 distinct CDR3 sequences, around 30% being singletons. The receptor's source is a boy less than two years old who had a stem cell transplant for SCID, so the T cells may come from the graft donor. J is TRBJ2-1 and V is TRBV4-2; tentatively, D is TRBD1 or TRBD2 (5 bases each). The material was PBMCs, mostly from graft donor cells, obtained 360 days after TCRalphabeta/CD19-depleted stem cell transplant. In DNA form, the CDR3 reads TGTGCCAGCAGCCAGAACCAGGGAGATGTGTACAATGAGCAGTTCTTC. Its protein is CASSQNQGDVYNEQFF.